This T cell receptor beta chain appears in the sequencing data of a study of T-cell reconstitution after alpha-beta-depleted transplantation in children. Study-wide findings and caveats: Once a year had passed after transplant, T-cell counts and diversity came mostly from newly produced T cells. Two months or so post-transplant, alpha-beta T cells reportedly derived from several hundred expanded graft clones. Surviving recipient T cells and thymic progenitors underlay high day-60 TCRbeta diversity in some patients.

The CDR3 spans 16 residues. J was trimmed by 2 bases and V by 4 bases; bases with no gene match: 6. The germline V gene has CDR1 LNHDA and CDR2 SQIVND (reference sequence). This clonotype was observed many times. The antigen remains undetermined. Unique molecular identifiers tagged the TCRbeta library. From the PCR reads, TCRdb called clonotypes with MiXCR, one entry per CDR3 protein. The sample holds hundreds of thousands of distinct CDR3 sequences, approximately 11% seen once. Sequences were derived from PBMCs, sampled before TCRalphabeta/CD19-depleted stem cell transplant. This TCR derives from a child under two years old with acute myeloid leukemia, due to receive a stem cell transplant. The V call is TRBV19, the J call TRBJ2-7, with 12 bases aligning to TRBD2. CDR3 bases: TGTGCCAGTAGTACCCGACTAGCGGGAGTCACCTACGAGCAGTACTTC. As protein: CASSTRLAGVTYEQYF.